This entry lists 18 T cell receptor beta chains sequenced from one sample in a study of blood T cell repertoires in COVID-19. TCRdb's table, derived via immunoSEQ multiplex PCR, lists solely in-frame clones and lacks some. This table has some 240,000 clones, about 93% appearing once. The sequencing sample was made of peripheral blood. These receptors all come from a man in his 60s with COVID-19, enrolled during active disease.

This sequence joins TRBV10-3 and TRBJ1-2; possibly TRBD1 for D (6 bases). CDR1 and CDR2 (germline): ENHRY, SYGVKD. V was cut by 7 bases and J by 8 bases, with 14 bases left in between. The CDR3 consists of 12 residues. The CDR3 DNA reads as TGTGCCATCACCGACACAGGGAACGGCTACACCTTC. Amino acids: CAITDTGNGYTF.

V is TRBV5-1 and J is TRBJ1-4; 7 bases line up with TRBD1. In germline, CDR1 is SGHRS, CDR2 YFSETQ. Germline trimming cut 4 bases from V and 14 bases from J; bases unmatched to any gene: 14. The CDR3 is 14 amino acids. CDR3: CASSLTPGQTLLFF. The CDR3 DNA follows: TGCGCCAGCAGCCTTACACCGGGACAGACTTTGCTGTTTTTT.

The chain recombines TRBV27 with TRBJ2-7; TRBD2 matches 7 bases. The V gene end was trimmed by 8 bases and the J gene end by 8 bases; junction bases not matched to a gene: 12. CDR1 and CDR2 from the germline V gene are MNHEY and SMNVEV (reference sequence). This CDR3 is 13 amino acids long. CDR3 amino acids: CASSTGLGRQQYF. DNA of the CDR3: TGTGCCAGCTCGACCGGACTAGGAAGGCAGCAGTACTTC.

The CDR3 DNA sequence: TGCGCCAGCAGCCCCCAGACAGGTCTGGGCACCGGGGAGCTGTTTTTT. Translating gives CASSPQTGLGTGELFF. This rearrangement joins TRBV5-1 to TRBJ2-2, with D maybe TRBD1 (6 bases). This CDR3 is 16 amino acids long. Germline V CDR1 and CDR2: SGHRS, YFSETQ. The ends were cut back, 4 bases at V and 4 bases at J, with 17 bases in the middle.

With regard to this clone: The DNA is omitted, as the CDR3 cannot be located on it reliably, and the CDR3 follows TCRdb's listing. The chain has TRBV18 and TRBJ2-2; TRBD1 reflects the table's D call only, with no check against the DNA. Germline assignment: CDR1 KGHSH and CDR2 LQKENI. The CDR3 length is 19 residues, termini included. This CDR3 is CVPAHRPDRGDLNTGELFF.

V is TRBV28 and J is TRBJ2-7; the D is unclear. CDR1 and CDR2 (germline): MDHEN, SYDVKM. V was pared by 4 bases and J by 3 bases, with 10 bases between. The CDR3 covers 13 residues. The CDR3 sequence: CASSSQRVYEQYF. The CDR3 coding sequence is TGTGCCAGCAGTTCTCAACGGGTCTACGAGCAGTACTTC.

The genes are TRBV4-2 and TRBJ2-3; tentatively, D is TRBD1 (6 bases). Germline V gives CDR1 LGHNA, CDR2 YNFKEQ. The CDR3 is made up of 16 amino acids. Trimming cost V 1 base and J 1 base, with 12 bases left between them. CDR3 sequence reads: CASSQVLGQGTDTQYF. The CDR3 coding sequence is TGTGCCAGCAGCCAAGTTTTGGGACAAGGCACAGATACGCAGTATTTT.

The rearrangement links TRBV6-5 to TRBJ2-7, with D possibly TRBD2 on 6 matching bases. V was shortened by 5 bases and J by 0 bases, with 14 bases between the two germline ends. The CDR3 totals 15 residues. Germline V gene sequence: CDR1 MNHEY, CDR2 SVGAGI. The CDR3: CASSTVTGSSYEQYF. The CDR3 DNA sequence: TGTGCCAGCAGTACGGTGACCGGGAGCTCCTACGAGCAGTACTTC.

The rearrangement uses TRBV28 and TRBJ1-2, with D perhaps TRBD1 (6 bases). The CDR3 consists of 15 residues. The V end lost 6 bases, the J end lost 0 bases, and 14 bases lay between the germline ends. Looked up from germline, CDR1 is MDHEN and CDR2 is SYDVKM. The CDR3 sequence: CASSQTGRANYGYTF. The CDR3 region has the DNA TGTGCCAGCAGCCAGACAGGTCGGGCTAACTATGGCTACACCTTC.

The chain joins TRBV18 to TRBJ2-2, with 8 bases that match TRBD2. The ends lost 4 bases at V and 3 bases at J; junction bases unmatched: 4. Germline CDR1 is KGHSH and CDR2 is LQKENI. CDR3 length equals 15 residues. The CDR3 sequence: CASSHGTRDTGELFF. For the CDR3, the DNA is TGTGCCAGCTCACACGGGACTAGGGACACCGGGGAGCTGTTTTTT.

The genes are TRBV30 and TRBJ2-7; a weak D match, TRBD1 (6 bases). This CDR3 is 15 amino acids long. CDR1 and CDR2 from the germline V gene are GTSNPN and SVGIG (reference sequence). V lost 1 base and J 4 bases, leaving 17 bases between the germline ends. The CDR3 coding sequence is TGTGCCTGGAGTGGTCAGGGGATTATCTTTTACGAGCAGTACTTC. This sequence encodes CAWSGQGIIFYEQYF.

The rearrangement uses TRBV10-1 and TRBJ1-3; possible D gene TRBD1, 6 bases. The length of the CDR3 is 18 residues. V was pared by 7 bases and J by 4 bases, with 26 bases between. Germline-derived CDR1 and CDR2 are WNHNN and SYGVQD (reference sequence). Here the CDR3 reads CASNFLNRVEFKGNTIYF. The CDR3 DNA is TGCGCCAGCAACTTCTTGAACAGGGTCGAATTCAAAGGAAACACCATATATTTT.

The rearrangement uses TRBV18 and TRBJ1-1; TRBD1 aligns across 12 bases. CDR1 and CDR2 from the germline V gene are KGHSH and LQKENI. CDR3 length equals 16 residues. V trimming: 6 bases; J trimming: 1 base; junction bases outside the gene matches: 6. The chain's CDR3 is CASSLGTGGTNTEAFF. CDR3 coding DNA: TGTGCCAGCTCTCTCGGGACAGGGGGCACGAACACTGAAGCTTTCTTT.

The chain links TRBV14 to TRBJ1-2; D not resolved. Trimming stripped 0 bases from V and 6 bases from J, with 8 bases between. CDR1 SGHDN and CDR2 FVKESK come from the germline V gene. The CDR3 consists of 13 residues. In DNA, the CDR3 is TGTGCCAGCAGCCAAGATCAGAGGAATGGCTACACCTTC. Protein sequence: CASSQDQRNGYTF.

The rearrangement links TRBV28 to TRBJ1-2; maybe TRBD1 (6 bases). The CDR3 loop spans 12 amino acids. Germline CDR1 and CDR2: MDHEN and SYDVKM. Trimming pared 8 bases from V and 3 bases from J, leaving 10 bases between. Here the CDR3 reads CASGQSDYGYTF. The CDR3 DNA reads as TGTGCCAGCGGACAGTCAGACTATGGCTACACCTTC.

The chain combines TRBV4-2 with TRBJ1-2; perhaps TRBD1 as D (6 bases). The CDR3 is made up of 18 amino acids. The V gene's germline CDR1 is LGHNA and CDR2 YNFKEQ. The ends were cut back, 1 base at V and 7 bases at J, with 25 bases in the middle. In DNA, the CDR3 is TGTGCCAGCAGCCAAGCCTTTTCTCCGCCCAGGGGCGCGCTTGGCTACACCTTC. It encodes CASSQAFSPPRGALGYTF.

CDR3 nucleotides: TGTGCCAGCAGCCTAGACAGGGGGCGTGAAAAACTGTTTTTT. As protein: CASSLDRGREKLFF. V gene TRBV7-2 combines with J gene TRBJ1-4; 10 nucleotides line up with TRBD1. This CDR3 has 14 amino acids. V was pared by 5 bases and J by 7 bases, with 4 bases of the junction left unmatched. The germline V gene encodes CDR1 SGHTA and CDR2 FQGNSA.

This rearrangement joins TRBV27 to TRBJ1-4; possible D gene TRBD1, 6 bases. The germline CDR1 and CDR2 sequences are MNHEY and SMNVEV (reference sequence). V gave up 4 bases and J gave up 8 bases, with 20 bases separating them. The CDR3 extends over 16 amino acids. CDR3 coding DNA: TGTGCCAGCAGTTCACTAATTAGGGGGACCGGCGAAAAACTGTTTTTT. It encodes CASSSLIRGTGEKLFF.